One sample yielded the 10 T cell receptor beta chains listed below, sequenced in a study of blood T cell repertoires in COVID-19. TCRdb keeps only in-frame clones here, not all; method: immunoSEQ multiplex PCR. The sample consists of 150,000 or so clones, 70% to 85% of them appearing once. The sequencing sample was made of peripheral blood. All receptors derive from an older woman with acute or convalescent COVID-19.

The chain joins TRBV5-6 to TRBJ2-5; 11 bases match TRBD1. V shed 7 bases, J shed 4 bases, and the junction held 0 bases outside the gene matches. Germline V gene data show CDR1 as SGHDT and CDR2 as YYEEEE. This CDR3 is 12 amino acids long. The CDR3 region has the DNA TGTGCCAGCGGGACAGGGGGAGAGACCCAGTACTTC. Protein: CASGTGGETQYF.

The chain uses TRBV3-1 (or the pseudogene TRBV3-2) and TRBJ1-6, with unresolved D. Trimming shortened V by 4 bases and J by 0 bases, and 7 bases separated the two germline ends. The CDR3 length is 15 residues. CDR1 LGHDT and CDR2 YNNKEL come from the germline V gene (reference sequence). The CDR3 loop reads CASSPTGSYNSPLHF. Written as DNA, the CDR3 is TGTGCCAGCAGCCCTACGGGCTCCTATAATTCACCCCTCCACTTT.

This clone appeared once. The genes are TRBV27 and TRBJ2-7; 7 bases fit TRBD1. CDR3 length equals 14 residues. V was pared by 6 bases and J by 2 bases, with 7 bases of the junction left unmatched. Germline CDR1 and CDR2: MNHEY and SMNVEV (reference sequence). The CDR3 nucleotides read TGTGCCAGCAGGGAGGACAGGTTTGCCTACGAGCAGTACTTC. It encodes CASREDRFAYEQYF.

The rearrangement joins TRBV27 to TRBJ1-2, with 7 nucleotides matching TRBD1. The CDR3 consists of 15 residues. Germline CDR1 reads MNHEY; CDR2 reads SMNVEV (reference sequence). The V and J ends lost 3 bases and 5 bases, in that order; junction bases with no gene match: 9. This chain's CDR3 is CASSFGLGQTYGYTF. The DNA of the CDR3 is TGTGCCAGCAGTTTTGGGCTGGGACAGACGTATGGCTACACCTTC.

The chain combines TRBV5-1 with TRBJ1-1, with D unresolved. The CDR3 is 15 residues long. Germline V gene lookup returns CDR1 SGHRS and CDR2 YFSETQ. Trimming shortened V by 2 bases and J by 2 bases, and 13 bases separated the two germline ends. CDR3 DNA sequence: TGCGCCAGCAGCTTCGTGGGCAGAGAAAACACTGAAGCTTTCTTT. It codes for CASSFVGRENTEAFF.

This chain joins TRBV6-6 and TRBJ1-2; 11 bases fit TRBD1. V shed 5 bases and J 3 bases; nucleotides not matched to a gene: 8. This CDR3 is 16 amino acids long. Germline V gene data show CDR1 as MNHNY and CDR2 as SVGAGI (reference sequence). Here the CDR3 reads CASSGRTGGFYYGYTF. As DNA, the CDR3 is TGTGCCAGCAGTGGCCGGACAGGGGGCTTTTACTATGGCTACACCTTC.

The rearrangement uses TRBV19 and TRBJ1-2, with D tentatively TRBD1 (5 bases). The germline CDR1 and CDR2 sequences are LNHDA and SQIVND (reference sequence). The CDR3 is 15 amino acids. The germline V and J ends were trimmed by 3 bases and 5 bases, with 16 bases remaining between them. The CDR3 nucleotides are TGTGCCAGTAGTATCGGGACTACCTTGGGGTATGGCTACACCTTC. As protein: CASSIGTTLGYGYTF.

V is TRBV6-6 and J is TRBJ2-3, with TRBD2 identical over 11 bases. V lost 5 bases to trimming and J lost 2 bases; unmatched junction nucleotides: 3. CDR3 length equals 15 residues. Germline V gene lookup returns CDR1 MNHNY and CDR2 SVGAGI (reference sequence). The CDR3 is CASSPTSGVTDTQYF. Here the CDR3 DNA reads TGTGCCAGCAGTCCGACTAGCGGGGTCACAGATACGCAGTATTTT.

The chain couples TRBV24-1 to TRBJ1-2; 9 positions agree with TRBD1. The CDR3 is 15 residues long. V lost 6 bases, J lost 5 bases, and 9 bases stayed unmatched. Germline-derived CDR1 and CDR2 are KGHDR and SFDVKD. The DNA of the CDR3 is TGTGCCACCAGTAGGTCTACAGGGGGCTTTTATGGCTACACCTTC. It yields the protein CATSRSTGGFYGYTF.

The CDR3: CASSVDTVTGELFF. The DNA of the CDR3 is TGTGCCAGCAGCGTAGACACAGTCACCGGGGAGCTGTTTTTT. The V and J genes are TRBV9 and TRBJ2-2; D ambiguous. Per germline, CDR1 SGDLS and CDR2 YYNGEE. The length of the CDR3 is 14 residues. Trimming took 0 bases from V and 4 from J, leaving 7 bases between them.